Below, 6 T cell receptor beta chains from the same sample are listed, as sequenced in a study of blood T cell repertoires in COVID-19. Using immunoSEQ multiplex PCR, the repertoire was profiled, and TCRdb retains in-frame clones only, with some absent. The sample records about 50,000 clones, 75% to 90% being singletons. Sample: peripheral blood. These receptors came from a human donor in a cohort sampled during active COVID-19.

Written as DNA, the CDR3 is TGTGCCAGCAGTCTTAGCGGGGGCCGCTACTACGAGCAGTACTTC. Translating it yields CASSLSGGRYYEQYF. The chain joins TRBV6-2 or TRBV6-3 to TRBJ2-7; 9 nucleotides match TRBD2. Losses at the gene ends were 5 bases for V and 3 bases for J; bases not matched to a gene: 8. Germline CDR1 reads MNHEY; CDR2 reads SVGEGT. This CDR3 contains 15 residues.

The chain employs TRBV27 and TRBJ2-2; D possibly corresponds to TRBD2 (6 bases). Per the germline V gene, CDR1 is MNHEY and CDR2 is SMNVEV (reference sequence). V was cut by 2 bases and J by 6 bases, with 7 bases left in between. The CDR3 spans 13 residues. The CDR3 reads CASSLAGSGELFF. The CDR3, as DNA: TGTGCCAGCAGTTTAGCGGGATCCGGGGAGCTGTTTTTT.

The rearrangement joins TRBV19 to TRBJ1-1, with TRBD1 as a possible D gene (5 bases). The CDR3 has 11 amino acids. The V gene lost 9 bases and the J gene lost 10 bases, with 15 bases spanning the gap. Looked up from germline, CDR1 is LNHDA and CDR2 is SQIVND (reference sequence). The CDR3 loop is CASLGTLGAFF. The CDR3, as DNA: TGTGCCAGCCTCGGGACTCTTGGAGCTTTCTTT.

This chain connects TRBV18 to TRBJ1-6; 7 bases are a match to TRBD1. Germline V CDR1 and CDR2: KGHSH, LQKENI. The CDR3 length is 18 residues. Trimming removed 3 bases from V and 4 bases from J; junction bases left unmatched: 12. The CDR3 nucleotides are TGTGCCAGCTCACCCGTCTTTTCCAGGGACAGTTATAATTCACCCCTCCACTTT. Translation gives CASSPVFSRDSYNSPLHF.

The gene calls are TRBV18 and TRBJ1-1; D remains unclear. Between the trimmed V and J ends, which lost 6 bases and 1 base, there was a span of 18 bases. CDR3 length: 16 amino acids. Germline values: CDR1 KGHSH, CDR2 LQKENI. The CDR3 reads CASSPNQVRGNTEAFF. The CDR3 DNA reads TGTGCCAGCTCGCCTAATCAGGTACGGGGGAACACTGAAGCTTTCTTT.

J is TRBJ2-7 and V is TRBV7-2; 9 bases align to TRBD1. V shed 5 bases and J 4 bases; nucleotides not matched to a gene: 6. The CDR3 is 14 residues long. Germline V lookup: CDR1 SGHTA, CDR2 FQGNSA. The CDR3 is CASSPRDRAYEQYF. Written as DNA, the CDR3 is TGTGCCAGCAGCCCCCGGGACAGGGCTTACGAGCAGTACTTC.